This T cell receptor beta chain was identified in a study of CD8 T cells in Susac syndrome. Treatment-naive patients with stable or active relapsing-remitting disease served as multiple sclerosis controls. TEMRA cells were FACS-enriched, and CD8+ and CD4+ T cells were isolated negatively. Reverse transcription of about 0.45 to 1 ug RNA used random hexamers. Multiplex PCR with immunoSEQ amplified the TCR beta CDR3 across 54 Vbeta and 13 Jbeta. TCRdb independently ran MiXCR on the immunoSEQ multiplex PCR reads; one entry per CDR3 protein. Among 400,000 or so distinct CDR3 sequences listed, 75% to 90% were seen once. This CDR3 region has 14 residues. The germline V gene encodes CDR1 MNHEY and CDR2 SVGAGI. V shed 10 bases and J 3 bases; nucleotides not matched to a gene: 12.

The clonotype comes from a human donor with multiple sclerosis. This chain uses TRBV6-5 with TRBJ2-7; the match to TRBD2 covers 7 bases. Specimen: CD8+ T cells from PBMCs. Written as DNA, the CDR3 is TGTGCCACTCAATCCGGACTAGTTGGCTACGAGCAGTACTTC. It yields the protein CATQSGLVGYEQYF.